The following is a TCR beta chain sequence with its context. The table came from immunoSEQ multiplex PCR; TCRdb's copy has only in-frame clones and leaves some out. The sample lists about 2.4 million clones, roughly 93% seen once, with approximately 0.36% in the top ten. The sample comes from a study of shared clonotypes between healthy human individuals. About the study: CD4 naive and CD4 memory each took three plates per donor, while CD8 naive took two and CD8 memory one.

This CDR3 region has 12 residues. Germline CDR1 reads LGHNA; CDR2 reads YNFKEQ. The donor population consisted of healthy HIV-negative adults with no recent acute infections or vaccinations. This chain connects TRBV4-2 to TRBJ2-5; D is ambiguous. The J call is doubtful: the DNA matches TRBJ2-7 better. The origin of this receptor is a man younger than 35 in good health. Some clones in this sample may be carry-over from other donors' samples. The sequenced material came from naive CD4+ T cells from PBMCs. Subset denoted: CD45RA+ positively selected. CDR3 in DNA: TGTGCCAGCAGCCGCACCCGGGACGAGCAGTACTTC. It translates to CASSRTRDEQYF.